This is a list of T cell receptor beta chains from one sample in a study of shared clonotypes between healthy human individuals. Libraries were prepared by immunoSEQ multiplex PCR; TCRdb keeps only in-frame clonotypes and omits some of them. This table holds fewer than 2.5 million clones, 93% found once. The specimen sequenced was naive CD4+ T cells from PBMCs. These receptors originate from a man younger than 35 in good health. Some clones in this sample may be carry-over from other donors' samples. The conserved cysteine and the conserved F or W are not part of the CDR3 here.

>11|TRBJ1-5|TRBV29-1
SVRVDSNQPQH
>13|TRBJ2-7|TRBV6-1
ASSEAGQGTYEQY
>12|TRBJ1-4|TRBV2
ASSKRQSNEKLF
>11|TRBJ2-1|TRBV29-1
SVAGRSYNEQF
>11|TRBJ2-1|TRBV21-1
ASSKEVNNEQF
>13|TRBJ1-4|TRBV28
ASSLWVGVDEKLF
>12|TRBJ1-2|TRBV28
ASSLGQRRGGYT
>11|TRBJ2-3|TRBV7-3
ASSPELTDTQY
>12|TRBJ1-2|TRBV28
ASSSLDTLYGYT
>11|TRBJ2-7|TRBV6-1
ASSDPDTYEQY
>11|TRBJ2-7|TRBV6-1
ASTGQPSYEQY
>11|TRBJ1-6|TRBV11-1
ASSSQQGARLH
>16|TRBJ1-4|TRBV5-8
ASSSLDSGTGGKEKLF
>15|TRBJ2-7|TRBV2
ASSPNLPGLAGHEQY
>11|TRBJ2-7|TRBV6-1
ASLRWSSYEQY
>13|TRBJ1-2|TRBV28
ASSFSSVVGGGYT
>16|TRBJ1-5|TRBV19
ASSASGTGGRGNQPQH
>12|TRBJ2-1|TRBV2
ASSGLTGNLEQF
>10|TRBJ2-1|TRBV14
ASSQDYNEQF
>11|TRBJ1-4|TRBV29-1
SVAGRINEKLF
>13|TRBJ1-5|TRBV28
ASSLTGRSNQPQH
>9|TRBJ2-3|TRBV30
AWSGGDTQY
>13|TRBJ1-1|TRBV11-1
ASSAGVLHYTEAF
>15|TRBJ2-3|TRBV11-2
ASSLVRLAGASDTQY
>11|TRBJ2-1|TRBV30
AWMRGLANEQF
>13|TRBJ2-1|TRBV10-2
ASSVASGSYNEQF
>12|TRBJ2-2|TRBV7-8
ASSPSLARGELF
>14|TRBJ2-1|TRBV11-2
ASSLVSGTGANEQF
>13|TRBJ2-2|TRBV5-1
ASSFSSAYTGELF
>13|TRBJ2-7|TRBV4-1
ASSPTPGATYEQY
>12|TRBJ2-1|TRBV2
ASIVQREKSVGF
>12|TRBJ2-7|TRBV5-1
ASSLEGDSYEQY
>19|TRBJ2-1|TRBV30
AASWGRELAGGRIPYNEQF
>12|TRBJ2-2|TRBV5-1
ASSLGQDTGELF
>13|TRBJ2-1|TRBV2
ASRGTRSSYNEQF
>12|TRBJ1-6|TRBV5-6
ASSPGQHNSPLH
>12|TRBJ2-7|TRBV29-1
SVKIAGGSYEQY
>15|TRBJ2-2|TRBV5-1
ASSLAPRGQGNGELF
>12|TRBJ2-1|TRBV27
ASTLSGSYNEQF
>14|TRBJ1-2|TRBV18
ASSPSAGLYPHGYT
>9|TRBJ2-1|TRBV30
AWRVIYEQF
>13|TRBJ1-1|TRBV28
ASSFPGTGDAEAF
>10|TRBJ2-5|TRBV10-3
AISDGGETQY
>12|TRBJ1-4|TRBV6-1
ASRNGGPDEKLF